This T cell receptor (beta chain) appears in the sequencing data of a study of blood T cell repertoires in COVID-19. As for the study in general: Nucleic acid was either cDNA or gDNA, and it came from T cells, B-cell-depleted T cells, or PBMCs.

CDR3 size: 16 residues. After removal of 3 bases from V and 7 bases from J, the junction contained 10 bases not matched to a gene. Germline V CDR1 and CDR2: LGHNA, YNFKEQ. Original data processing: Amplification with reference gene primers provided the estimates of nucleated cell counts. Here immunoSEQ multiplex PCR was the method, and the copy in TCRdb shows in-frame clones only, minus some. V and J calls and clone size follow that table, whereas D and trimming were derived from the DNA. The data contain 350,000 to 450,000 clones, around 87% of them seen just once; the ten biggest clones take up roughly 2%. The Seattle patients joined while their infection was active and were tracked longitudinally afterward.

The chain employs TRBV4-2 and TRBJ2-1; TRBD2 matches at 9 bases. This clonotype was sampled from an older woman with COVID-19, enrolled during active disease. Sequenced: peripheral blood. The CDR3 nucleotides read TGTGCCAGCAGCCATAGTGCTAGCGGGGTACCGAATGAGCAGTTCTTC. It encodes CASSHSASGVPNEQFF.